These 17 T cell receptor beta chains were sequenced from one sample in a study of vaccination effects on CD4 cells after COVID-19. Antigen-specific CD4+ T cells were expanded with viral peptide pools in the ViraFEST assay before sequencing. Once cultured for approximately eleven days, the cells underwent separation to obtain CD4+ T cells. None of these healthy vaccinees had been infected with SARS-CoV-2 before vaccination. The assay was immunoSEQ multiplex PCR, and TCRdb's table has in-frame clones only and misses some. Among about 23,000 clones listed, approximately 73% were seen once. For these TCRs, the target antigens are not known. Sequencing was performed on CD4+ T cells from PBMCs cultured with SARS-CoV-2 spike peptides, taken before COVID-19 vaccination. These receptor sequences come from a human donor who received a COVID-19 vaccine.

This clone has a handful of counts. In nucleotides, the CDR3 is TGTGCCAGCAGTTTAGGGGCAGGAAGGTATAATTCACCCCTCCACTTT. Its translation: CASSLGAGRYNSPLHF. The chain links TRBV27 to TRBJ1-6; a possible D gene is TRBD1 (5 bases). Germline lookup yields CDR1 MNHEY and CDR2 SMNVEV (reference sequence). This CDR3 contains 16 residues. The ends were cut back, 2 bases at V and 4 bases at J, with 12 bases in the middle.

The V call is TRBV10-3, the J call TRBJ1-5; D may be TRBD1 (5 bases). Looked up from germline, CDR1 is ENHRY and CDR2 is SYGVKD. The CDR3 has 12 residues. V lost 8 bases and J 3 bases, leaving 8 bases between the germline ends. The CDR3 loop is CAISGTNQPQHF. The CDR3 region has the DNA TGTGCCATCTCCGGGACCAATCAGCCCCAGCATTTT.

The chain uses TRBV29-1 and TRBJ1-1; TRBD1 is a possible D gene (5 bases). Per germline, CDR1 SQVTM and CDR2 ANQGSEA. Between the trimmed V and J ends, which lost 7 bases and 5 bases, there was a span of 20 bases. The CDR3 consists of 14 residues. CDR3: CSARDGGLVTEAFF. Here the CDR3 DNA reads TGCAGCGCCCGGGACGGGGGATTGGTGACTGAAGCTTTCTTT.

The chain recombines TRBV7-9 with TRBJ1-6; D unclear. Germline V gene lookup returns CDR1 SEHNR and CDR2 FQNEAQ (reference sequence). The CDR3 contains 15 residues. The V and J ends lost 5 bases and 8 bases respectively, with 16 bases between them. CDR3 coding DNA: TGTGCCAGCAGCCCCCCCCGTTTAAGGGATTCACCCCTCCACTTT. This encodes CASSPPRLRDSPLHF.

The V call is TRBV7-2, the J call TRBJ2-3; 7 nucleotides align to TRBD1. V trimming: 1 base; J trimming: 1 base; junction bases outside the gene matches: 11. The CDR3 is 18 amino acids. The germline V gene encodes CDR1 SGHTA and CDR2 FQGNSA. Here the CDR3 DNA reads TGTGCCAGCAGCTTAGAAGGGTCCCTCGGGACAGGCACAGATACGCAGTATTTT. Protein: CASSLEGSLGTGTDTQYF. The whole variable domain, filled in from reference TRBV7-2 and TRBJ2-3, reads GAGVSQSPSNKVTEKGKDVELRCDPISGHTALYWYRQSLGQGLEFLIYFQGNSAPDKSGLPSDRFSAERTGGSVSTLTIQRTQQEDSAVYLCASSLEGSLGTGTDTQYFGPGTRLTVL.

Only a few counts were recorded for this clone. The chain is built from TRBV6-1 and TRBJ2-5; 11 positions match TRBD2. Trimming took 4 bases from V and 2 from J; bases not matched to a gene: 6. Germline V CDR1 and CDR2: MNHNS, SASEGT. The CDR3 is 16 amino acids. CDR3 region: CASSATSGRLQETQYF. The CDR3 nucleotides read TGTGCCAGCAGTGCTACTAGCGGGAGACTTCAAGAGACCCAGTACTTC.

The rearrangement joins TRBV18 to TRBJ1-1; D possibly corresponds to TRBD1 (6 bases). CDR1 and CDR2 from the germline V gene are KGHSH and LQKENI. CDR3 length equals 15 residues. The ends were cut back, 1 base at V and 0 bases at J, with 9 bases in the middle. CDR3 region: CASSPRQAVNTEAFF. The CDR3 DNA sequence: TGTGCCAGCTCACCACGACAGGCCGTGAACACTGAAGCTTTCTTT.

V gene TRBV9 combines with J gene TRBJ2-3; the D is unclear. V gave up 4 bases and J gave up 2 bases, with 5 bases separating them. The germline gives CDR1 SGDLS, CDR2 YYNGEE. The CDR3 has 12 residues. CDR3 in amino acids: CASSPDTDTQYF. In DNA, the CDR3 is TGTGCCAGCAGCCCAGACACAGATACGCAGTATTTT. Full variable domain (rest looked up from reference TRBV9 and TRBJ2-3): DSGVTQTPKHLITATGQRVTLRCSPRSGDLSVYWYQQSLDQGLQFLIQYYNGEERAKGNILERFSAQQFPDLHSELNLSSLELGDSALYFCASSPDTDTQYFGPGTRLTVL.

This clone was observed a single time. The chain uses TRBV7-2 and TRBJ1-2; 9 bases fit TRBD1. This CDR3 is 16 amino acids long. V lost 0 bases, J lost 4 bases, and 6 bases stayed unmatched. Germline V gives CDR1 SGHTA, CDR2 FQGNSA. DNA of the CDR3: TGTGCCAGCAGCTTAGCAGAGACAGGGGGGGGCTATGGCTACACCTTC. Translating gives CASSLAETGGGYGYTF.

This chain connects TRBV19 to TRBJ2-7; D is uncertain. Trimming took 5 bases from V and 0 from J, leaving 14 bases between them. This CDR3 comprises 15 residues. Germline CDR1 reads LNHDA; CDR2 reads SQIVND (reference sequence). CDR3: CASSPQQAPSYEQYF. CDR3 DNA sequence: TGTGCCAGTAGTCCCCAGCAGGCCCCCTCCTACGAGCAGTACTTC.

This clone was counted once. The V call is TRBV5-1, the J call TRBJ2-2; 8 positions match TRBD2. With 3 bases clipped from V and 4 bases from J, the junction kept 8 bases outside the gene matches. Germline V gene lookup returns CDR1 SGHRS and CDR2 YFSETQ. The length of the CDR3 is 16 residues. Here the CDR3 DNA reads TGCGCCAGCAGCTCCGGAGCGGGAGTACTCACCGGGGAGCTGTTTTTT. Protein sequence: CASSSGAGVLTGELFF.

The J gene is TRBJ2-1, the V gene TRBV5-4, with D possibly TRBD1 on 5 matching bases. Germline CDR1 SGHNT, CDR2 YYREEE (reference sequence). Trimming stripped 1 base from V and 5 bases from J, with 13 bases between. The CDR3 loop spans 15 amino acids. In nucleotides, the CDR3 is TGTGCCAGCAGCTTGTGGGGCGGAAAACACAATGAGCAGTTCTTC. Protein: CASSLWGGKHNEQFF.

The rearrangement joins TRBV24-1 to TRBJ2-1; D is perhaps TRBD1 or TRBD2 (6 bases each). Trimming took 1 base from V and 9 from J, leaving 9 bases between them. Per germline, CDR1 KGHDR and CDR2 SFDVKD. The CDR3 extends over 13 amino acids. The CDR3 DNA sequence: TGTGCCACCAGTGATTTAAGGGGGGCTGAGCAGTTCTTC. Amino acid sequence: CATSDLRGAEQFF.

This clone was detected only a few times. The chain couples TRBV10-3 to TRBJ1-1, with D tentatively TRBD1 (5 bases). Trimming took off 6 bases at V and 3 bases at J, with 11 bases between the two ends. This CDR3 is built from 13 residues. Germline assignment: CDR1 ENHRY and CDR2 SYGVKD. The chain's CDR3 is CAIREGTYTEAFF. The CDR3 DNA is TGTGCCATCAGGGAGGGGACCTACACTGAAGCTTTCTTT.

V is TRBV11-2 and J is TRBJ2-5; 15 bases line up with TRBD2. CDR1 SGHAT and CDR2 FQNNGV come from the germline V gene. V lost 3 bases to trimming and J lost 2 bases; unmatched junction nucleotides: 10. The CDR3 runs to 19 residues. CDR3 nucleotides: TGTGCCAGCAGCTTCAGGTTAGGGACTAGCGGGGGGAAACAAGAGACCCAGTACTTC. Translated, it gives CASSFRLGTSGGKQETQYF. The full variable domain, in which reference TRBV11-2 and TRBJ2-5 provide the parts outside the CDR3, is EAGVAQSPRYKIIEKRQSVAFWCNPISGHATLYWYQQILGQGPKLLIQFQNNGVVDDSQLPKDRFSAERLKGVDSTLKIQPAKLEDSAVYLCASSFRLGTSGGKQETQYFGPGTRLLVL.

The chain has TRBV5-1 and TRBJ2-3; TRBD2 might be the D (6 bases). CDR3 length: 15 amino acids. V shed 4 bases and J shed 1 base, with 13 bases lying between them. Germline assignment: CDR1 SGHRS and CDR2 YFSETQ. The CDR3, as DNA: TGCGCCAGCAGCCTCTCCGGGACTGGCACAGATACGCAGTATTTT. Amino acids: CASSLSGTGTDTQYF.

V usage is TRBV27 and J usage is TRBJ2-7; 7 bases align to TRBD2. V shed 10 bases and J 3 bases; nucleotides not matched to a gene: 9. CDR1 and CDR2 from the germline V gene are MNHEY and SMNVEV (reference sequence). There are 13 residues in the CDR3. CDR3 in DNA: TGTGCCAACGGGGGGTCGCGGGTCTACGAGCAGTACTTC. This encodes CANGGSRVYEQYF.